This paragraph covers one TCR beta chain sequence. The sample is drawn from a study of monozygotic twins with inflammatory bowel disease. The CDR3 runs to 15 residues. From germline, CDR1 is MNHEY and CDR2 SMNVEV (reference sequence). TCRdb re-called the 5' RACE reads and gives one entry per CDR3 protein, without DNA. The sample totals about 210,000 distinct CDR3 sequences. Input material: blood. The source is a human donor with ulcerative colitis or Crohn's disease, or a healthy co-twin of an affected twin (not recorded which). V gene TRBV27 combines with J gene TRBJ1-1; the D gene TCRdb calls, TRBD1, cannot be checked with no DNA. The chain's CDR3 is CASSLSWGANTEAFF.